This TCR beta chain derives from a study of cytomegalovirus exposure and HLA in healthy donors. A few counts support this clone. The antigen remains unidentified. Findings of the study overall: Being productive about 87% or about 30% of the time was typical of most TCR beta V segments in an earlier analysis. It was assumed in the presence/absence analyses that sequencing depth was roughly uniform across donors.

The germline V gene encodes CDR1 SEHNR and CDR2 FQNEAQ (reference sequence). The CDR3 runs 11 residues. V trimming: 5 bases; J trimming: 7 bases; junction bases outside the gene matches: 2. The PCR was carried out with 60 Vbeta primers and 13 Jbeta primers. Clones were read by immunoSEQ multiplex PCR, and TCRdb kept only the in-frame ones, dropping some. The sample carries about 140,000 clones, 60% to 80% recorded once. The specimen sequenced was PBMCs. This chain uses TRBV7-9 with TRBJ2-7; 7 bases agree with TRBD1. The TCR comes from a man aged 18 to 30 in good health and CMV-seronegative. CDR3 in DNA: TGTGCCAGCAGCCAGGGGGAAGAGCAGTACTTC. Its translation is CASSQGEEQYF.